A selection of T cell receptor beta chains follows, all from one sample in a study of blood T cell repertoires in COVID-19. Profiled with immunoSEQ multiplex PCR; TCRdb holds only in-frame clones, not every one. Found here are under 250,000 clones, approximately 83% of them singletons; the top ten hold approximately 1.4%. Sequencing was done on a sample of PBMCs or T cells enriched from blood (not recorded which). The source is a woman aged 40 to 49 with acute COVID-19. The CDR3 runs from the conserved cysteine through the conserved F or W. The D gene is left open where the match is weak. The size field is filled for only some rows; it gives once, few, many or a size class.

cdr3_length,clone_size,j_call,d_call,v_call,cdr3_nt,cdr3_aa
15,-,TRBJ1-6,-,TRBV7-2,TGTGCCAGCAGCTTCTCGTCCAGGGTCAATTCACCCCTCCACTTT,CASSFSSRVNSPLHF
17,-,TRBJ2-1,TRBD1,TRBV4-1,TGCGCCAGCAGCCAGGCCGACAGGGGGCGCGTGTTCAATGAGCAGTTCTTC,CASSQADRGRVFNEQFF
13,-,TRBJ2-7,-,TRBV12-3/TRBV12-4,TGTGCCAGCAGTTTAGGTGGGGGGTACGAGCAGTACTTC,CASSLGGGYEQYF
15,-,TRBJ1-1,-,TRBV18,TGTGCCAGCTCACCCGGACAATACGGCAGTCGAGAAGCTTTCTTT,CASSPGQYGSREAFF
15,-,TRBJ2-2,TRBD1,TRBV4-3,TGCGCCAGCAGCCCGGACAGGGGAAGCACCGGGGAGCTGTTTTTT,CASSPDRGSTGELFF
16,-,TRBJ2-2,TRBD2,TRBV7-9,TGTGCCAGCAGCCAGCGGGCTAGCGGGTACACCGGGGAGCTGTTTTTT,CASSQRASGYTGELFF
17,-,TRBJ1-3,-,TRBV4-1,TGCGCCAGCAGCCACCTCTTGGAGGCAGTCACGAGAAACACCATATATTTT,CASSHLLEAVTRNTIYF
14,-,TRBJ1-2,TRBD1,TRBV9,TGTGCCAGCAGCGTAGAAGGGACAGGGCTTGGCTACACCTTC,CASSVEGTGLGYTF
15,-,TRBJ2-1,TRBD2,TRBV27,TGTGCCAGCACCACCCGGGAGGGCCCTCGTAATGAGCAGTTCTTC,CASTTREGPRNEQFF
14,many,TRBJ2-7,-,TRBV9,TGTGCCAGCAGCCCCGGGGGTAAGGGATACGAGCAGTACTTC,CASSPGGKGYEQYF
16,-,TRBJ1-4,TRBD1,TRBV27,TGTGCCAGCAGTCCCCGGGGACAGTCTAATAATGAAAAACTGTTTTTT,CASSPRGQSNNEKLFF
14,-,TRBJ2-1,TRBD2,TRBV27,TGTGCCTCAATGGCTAGCGGGAGATATAGAGAGCAGTTCTTC,CASMASGRYREQFF
12,-,TRBJ2-5,TRBD1,TRBV5-4,TGTGCCAGCAGCGGGACAGAAGAGACCCAGTACTTC,CASSGTEETQYF
16,-,TRBJ1-2,TRBD1,TRBV3-1/TRBV3-2,TGTGCCAGCAGCCAGGCCTGGGGACAGGGGTCCTATGGCTACACCTTC,CASSQAWGQGSYGYTF
15,-,TRBJ1-3,-,TRBV28,TGTGCCAGCACTGGGCAGCTGCACTCTGGAAACACCATATATTTT,CASTGQLHSGNTIYF
14,-,TRBJ2-5,-,TRBV27,TGTGCCAGCAGGTCGGTAGGGGCGCAAGAGACCCAGTACTTC,CASRSVGAQETQYF
13,-,TRBJ2-3,-,TRBV6-4,TGTGCCAGCAGTGATCGGGGCACAGATACGCAGTATTTT,CASSDRGTDTQYF
12,-,TRBJ2-5,-,TRBV7-9,TGTGCCAGCAGCCCCCCGGGGGAGACCCAGTACTTC,CASSPPGETQYF
13,-,TRBJ2-2,-,TRBV5-4,TGTGCCAGCAACGGACTGCAAACCGGGGAGCTGTTTTTT,CASNGLQTGELFF
13,-,TRBJ1-1,TRBD1,TRBV24-1,TGTGCCACCAGACAGGGGCGGAACACTGAAGCTTTCTTT,CATRQGRNTEAFF
13,-,TRBJ2-3,-,TRBV29-1,TGCAGCGTTGCTGGGGCTAGCACAGATACGCAGTATTTT,CSVAGASTDTQYF
15,-,TRBJ2-7,TRBD2,TRBV7-9,TGTGCCAGCAGCTTAGTCTCTAGCGGGCGGAGCGAGCAGTACTTC,CASSLVSSGRSEQYF
18,-,TRBJ1-1,TRBD1,TRBV3-1/TRBV3-2,TGTGCCAGCAGCCAAGATGATGGGGACAGGGCGGATCGCACTGAAGCTTTCTTT,CASSQDDGDRADRTEAFF
11,-,TRBJ2-7,TRBD2,TRBV28,TGTGCCGGTGGGACTAACTACGAGCAGTACTTC,CAGGTNYEQYF
15,-,TRBJ1-1,TRBD1,TRBV24-1,TGTGCCACCAGTGGGACAGGGGTGAAGGGCACTGAAGCTTTCTTT,CATSGTGVKGTEAFF
15,-,TRBJ2-1,TRBD2,TRBV30,TGTGCCTGGAGTGTACTAGCGGGTTCCTACAATGAGCAGTTCTTC,CAWSVLAGSYNEQFF
15,-,TRBJ2-2,TRBD2,TRBV6-5,TGTGCCAGCAGCAACCTAGCGGGGGGGACCGGGGAGCTGTTTTTT,CASSNLAGGTGELFF
15,-,TRBJ1-1,-,TRBV18,TGTGCCAGCTCACCTCCCGGACAGCGGAACACTGAAGCTTTCTTT,CASSPPGQRNTEAFF
13,many,TRBJ1-2,TRBD1,TRBV10-1,TGCGCCAGCAGCCCCGACAGGGGATATGGCTACACCTTC,CASSPDRGYGYTF
14,-,TRBJ2-5,TRBD1,TRBV14,TGTGCCAGCAGCCAAGTAGGGACAGGGGGGACCCAGTACTTC,CASSQVGTGGTQYF
17,-,TRBJ1-3,-,TRBV4-2,TGTGCCAGCAGCGAGGCGAAGCTGGGAGAAGATGGAAACACCATATATTTT,CASSEAKLGEDGNTIYF
14,-,TRBJ1-2,TRBD1,TRBV5-4,TGTGCCAGCACGATTCGCGAGGGGGCGACGGGCTACACCTTC,CASTIREGATGYTF
14,-,TRBJ1-2,TRBD1,TRBV11-2,TGTGCCAGCAGCCTAGGGGGACAGTTCTATGGCTACACCTTC,CASSLGGQFYGYTF
17,-,TRBJ2-3,TRBD1,TRBV7-8,TGTGCCAGCAGCTTAGCGGGACAGCCCTACTTCACAGATACGCAGTATTTT,CASSLAGQPYFTDTQYF
15,-,TRBJ1-1,-,TRBV7-9,TGTGCCAGCAGCTTAAGGTCGGGGGGTGCCCCTGAAGCTTTCTTT,CASSLRSGGAPEAFF
14,-,TRBJ2-3,-,TRBV6-5,TGTGCCAGCAGTTACAGCGGCAGCACAGATACGCAGTATTTT,CASSYSGSTDTQYF
12,-,TRBJ2-5,-,TRBV23-1,TGCGCCCGGTCGGGAGTAAGGGAGACCCAGTACTTC,CARSGVRETQYF
12,-,TRBJ2-5,TRBD2,TRBV28,TGTGCCAGCAGGGGGGGGAGTCAGACCCAGTACTTC,CASRGGSQTQYF
16,few,TRBJ1-5,TRBD1,TRBV19,TGTGCCAGTAGTATAGAGGGACAGAATAGCAATCAGCCCCAGCATTTT,CASSIEGQNSNQPQHF
12,few,TRBJ1-5,-,TRBV7-2,TGTGCCAGCAGTGTCCCACTTCAGCCCCAGCATTTT,CASSVPLQPQHF
13,-,TRBJ2-1,-,TRBV19,TGTGCCAGTAGTTCCGAGGGGGACAATGAGCAGTTCTTC,CASSSEGDNEQFF
16,few,TRBJ2-3,TRBD2,TRBV7-3,TGTGCCAGCAGCCCAAAAGGCGGGGGTGGCACAGATACGCAGTATTTT,CASSPKGGGGTDTQYF
15,-,TRBJ1-2,-,TRBV18,TGTGCCAGCTCACCACCTCCCGGCGGTTACTATGGCTACACCTTC,CASSPPPGGYYGYTF
13,-,TRBJ1-5,-,TRBV18,TGTGCCAGCTCCTTTAATAGCAATCAGCCCCAGCATTTT,CASSFNSNQPQHF
13,-,TRBJ1-5,-,TRBV12-3/TRBV12-4,TGTGCCAGCAGGAGGGGGTGGAATCAGCCCCAGCATTTT,CASRRGWNQPQHF
18,-,TRBJ2-6,TRBD1,TRBV9,TGTGCCAGCAGCCCGCGGACAGGGAAAGTTTCTGGGGCCAACGTCCTGACTTTC,CASSPRTGKVSGANVLTF
12,-,TRBJ2-7,TRBD1,TRBV7-9,TGTGCCAGCAGCGGGACAGGTTACGAGCAGTACTTC,CASSGTGYEQYF
14,-,TRBJ1-2,-,TRBV24-1,TGTGCCACCAGTGACCCCCCACGACACCTCGGCTACACCTTC,CATSDPPRHLGYTF
13,-,TRBJ1-6,-,TRBV7-9,TGTGCCAGCAGCTTAGCGGAGGGCCTGCCCCTCCACTTT,CASSLAEGLPLHF
14,-,TRBJ2-7,TRBD1,TRBV28,TGTGCCAGCAGTTTTAGACAGGGTACCGACGAGCAGTACTTC,CASSFRQGTDEQYF
17,-,TRBJ2-7,-,TRBV18,TGTGCCAGCTCACCACCGCGGGGAGGGACAAGGGGCTACGAGCAGTACTTC,CASSPPRGGTRGYEQYF
15,-,TRBJ2-7,-,TRBV4-3,TGCGCCAGCAGCCACCTTACAGGGACCACCTACGAGCAGTACTTC,CASSHLTGTTYEQYF
13,-,TRBJ1-2,-,TRBV5-4,TGTGCCAGCAGCTCGGGCAGGGGTTCGGGCTACACCTTC,CASSSGRGSGYTF
15,once,TRBJ1-1,TRBD1,TRBV28,TGTGCCAGCCGCGACAGGGCCCTTCGGGGCACTGAAGCTTTCTTT,CASRDRALRGTEAFF